What follows are 20 T cell receptor beta chains derived from one specimen sequenced in a study of CD8+ T cells in alopecia areata. It was cDNA, reverse transcribed from extracted RNA, that served as the sequencing template. Method: immunoSEQ multiplex PCR; TCRdb's copy keeps in-frame clones and lacks some. The sample consists of approximately 170,000 clones, 45% to 65% of them appearing once. Regarding treatment: oral pan-JAK inhibitor, 5-10 mg twice daily. Material: CD4+ T cells sorted from blood, obtained at week 4, from a patient treated with tofacitinib. These receptors were collected from a human donor with alopecia areata.

The rearrangement uses TRBV6-5 and TRBJ2-1; D is possibly TRBD1 or TRBD2 (5 bases each). CDR3 length: 14 residues. Germline values: CDR1 MNHEY, CDR2 SVGAGI. V lost 6 bases and J 7 bases, leaving 16 bases between the germline ends. The CDR3 loop is CASRGDGTRNEQFF. In DNA, the CDR3 is TGTGCCAGCAGGGGCGATGGGACCCGGAATGAGCAGTTCTTC.

This clone was counted only a few times. DNA for the CDR3: TGTGCCAGTAGCCCCTCGGGGGAGACCCAGTACTTC. Its translation is CASSPSGETQYF. The chain has TRBV19 and TRBJ2-5, with D possibly TRBD2 on 5 matching bases. The V gene lost 6 bases and the J gene lost 5 bases, with 10 bases spanning the gap. The CDR3 runs to 12 residues. Germline CDR1 LNHDA, CDR2 SQIVND (reference sequence).

V and J are TRBV2 and TRBJ1-2; perhaps TRBD1 as D (5 bases). The V end lost 2 bases, the J end lost 4 bases, and 17 bases lay between the germline ends. Looked up from germline, CDR1 is SNHLY and CDR2 is FYNNEI. The CDR3 spans 16 residues. CDR3 nucleotides: TGTGCCAGCAGTGAACAGGGTAACGTTCGGTCCTATGGCTACACCTTC. This sequence encodes CASSEQGNVRSYGYTF.

This rearrangement joins TRBV4-2 to TRBJ1-2; D gene unclear. The CDR3 consists of 15 residues. CDR1 and CDR2 (germline): LGHNA, YNFKEQ. V lost 0 bases and J lost 6, with 14 bases in between. The CDR3 reads CASSQDGWSRNGYTF. DNA for the CDR3: TGTGCCAGCAGCCAAGACGGGTGGAGTAGGAATGGCTACACCTTC.

The DNA for the CDR3 is TGTGCCAGCAGCGTAGAGGTGGGAGATCTCTACGAGCAGTACTTC. Translated: CASSVEVGDLYEQYF. The J gene is TRBJ2-7, the V gene TRBV9, with D possibly TRBD2 on 5 matching bases. Germline V gene lookup returns CDR1 SGDLS and CDR2 YYNGEE. The ends were cut back, 0 bases at V and 3 bases at J, with 13 bases in the middle. CDR3 length equals 15 residues.

This clone was observed once. The chain uses TRBV5-5 and TRBJ1-5; TRBD1 agrees at 11 bases. From germline, CDR1 is SGHKS and CDR2 YYEKEE (reference sequence). The V segment lost 0 bases and the J segment 7 bases; nucleotides outside the gene matches: 6. The CDR3 is 16 amino acids. The CDR3 region is CASSLEGTGGWQPQHF. The CDR3 DNA is TGTGCCAGCAGCTTGGAGGGGACAGGGGGGTGGCAGCCCCAGCATTTT.

The chain couples TRBV7-9 to TRBJ2-3, with 11 bases that match TRBD2. Germline V gene data show CDR1 as SEHNR and CDR2 as FQNEAQ (reference sequence). This CDR3 has 17 residues. V gave up 1 base and J gave up 2 bases; unmatched junction bases: 5. The CDR3 loop reads CASSLVGTSGYTDTQYF. CDR3 coding DNA: TGTGCCAGCAGCTTAGTCGGGACTAGCGGATACACAGATACGCAGTATTTT.

V and J are TRBV7-2 and TRBJ2-2; 8 bases are shared with TRBD2. CDR3 length: 15 amino acids. Trimming cost V 5 bases and J 4 bases; bases outside gene matches: 6. CDR1 and CDR2 (germline): SGHTA, FQGNSA. In DNA form, the CDR3 reads TGTGCCAGCAGCGCAGCGGGACTAGTCACCGGGGAGCTGTTTTTT. Its translation: CASSAAGLVTGELFF.

The chain recombines TRBV2 with TRBJ2-7; 9 bases are shared with TRBD2. This CDR3 has 12 amino acids. Germline V gene lookup returns CDR1 SNHLY and CDR2 FYNNEI. J lost 2 bases, V lost 7 bases, and 0 bases had no gene match. The CDR3 region is CASKRGAYEQYF. CDR3 bases: TGTGCCAGCAAGCGGGGGGCCTACGAGCAGTACTTC.

This clone was found a few times. V gene TRBV29-1 combines with J gene TRBJ2-5, with TRBD2 identical over 9 bases. The germline gives CDR1 SQVTM, CDR2 ANQGSEA. The V and J ends lost 7 bases and 6 bases, in that order; junction bases with no gene match: 15. The CDR3 runs to 15 residues. CDR3 protein: CSGRQAGAGGKTQYF. The CDR3 DNA reads TGCAGCGGCCGGCAAGCGGGAGCGGGGGGAAAGACCCAGTACTTC.

This clone was found a few times. This rearrangement joins TRBV5-1 to TRBJ2-5; D gene ambiguous. Trimming removed 4 bases from V and 5 bases from J, with 12 bases in between. This CDR3 has 13 amino acids. Germline V CDR1 and CDR2: SGHRS, YFSETQ. The CDR3 region is CASSTASSETQYF. The CDR3 nucleotides read TGCGCCAGCAGCACTGCTTCGTCTGAGACCCAGTACTTC.

This clone has more than one count but fewer than ten. This sequence joins TRBV30 and TRBJ2-1; no reliable D call. The V gene's germline CDR1 is GTSNPN and CDR2 SVGIG (reference sequence). The V and J ends lost 5 bases and 1 base respectively, with 6 bases between them. The CDR3 covers 12 residues. The CDR3 sequence: CAWGDSYNEQFF. The CDR3 nucleotides are TGTGCCTGGGGGGATTCCTACAATGAGCAGTTCTTC.

The V and J genes are TRBV4-2 and TRBJ2-7, with 8 positions matching TRBD2. This CDR3 is built from 15 residues. Trimming at V came to 4 bases and at J to 2 bases, leaving 7 bases not matched to a gene. The germline CDR1 and CDR2 sequences are LGHNA and YNFKEQ. CDR3 coding DNA: TGTGCCAGCAGCCTTCGGGGGGGCGGGGCCTACGAGCAGTACTTC. It is translated as CASSLRGGGAYEQYF.

The chain links TRBV19 to TRBJ2-5; 8 nucleotides line up with TRBD1. CDR1 and CDR2 from the germline V gene are LNHDA and SQIVND (reference sequence). The CDR3 length is 12 residues. The trim removed 9 bases at V and 6 bases at J, leaving 6 bases unmatched. CDR3 in DNA: TGTGCCAGAACGACAGGGGCACAGACCCAGTACTTC. Its protein is CARTTGAQTQYF.

This chain uses TRBV7-3 with TRBJ2-1; either TRBD1 or TRBD2 may supply D (5 bases each). The V gene lost 0 bases and the J gene lost 7 bases, with 7 bases spanning the gap. Germline assignment: CDR1 SGHTA and CDR2 FQGTGA. The CDR3 is made up of 13 amino acids. The DNA for the CDR3 is TGTGCCAGCAGCTTAACGTGGGGGAATGAGCAGTTCTTC. It is translated as CASSLTWGNEQFF.

DNA for the CDR3: TGTGCCAGCAGATATGACAGGGTCGCCTACGAGCAGTACTTC. It translates to CASRYDRVAYEQYF. The gene calls are TRBV2 and TRBJ2-7, with 7 bases fitting TRBD1. Germline assignment: CDR1 SNHLY and CDR2 FYNNEI. This CDR3 comprises 14 residues. The V and J ends lost 6 bases and 2 bases, in that order; junction bases with no gene match: 7.

The chain couples TRBV27 to TRBJ1-2; the match to TRBD1 covers 9 bases. Germline V gene lookup returns CDR1 MNHEY and CDR2 SMNVEV (reference sequence). V lost 5 bases, J lost 5 bases, and 6 bases stayed unmatched. This CDR3 has 14 residues. DNA of the CDR3: TGTGCCAGCAGTATGGGACAGGGTGTGTATGGCTACACCTTC. Its translation: CASSMGQGVYGYTF.

CDR3 bases: TGTGCCAGCAGTTACTTAGACACGGTGAACACTGAAGCTTTCTTT. Translating it yields CASSYLDTVNTEAFF. This chain joins TRBV6-6 and TRBJ1-1; D is undetermined. The CDR3 has 15 amino acids. Germline CDR1 reads MNHNY; CDR2 reads SVGAGI (reference sequence). V lost 1 base to trimming and J lost 0 bases, with 9 bases between them.

The J gene is TRBJ2-5, the V gene TRBV19; possible D gene TRBD1, 5 bases. CDR3 length: 11 amino acids. V lost 11 bases to trimming and J lost 4 bases, with 11 bases between them. Germline-derived CDR1 and CDR2 are LNHDA and SQIVND (reference sequence). The CDR3 nucleotides are TGTGCCGCCCGCCAGGGAGAGACCCAGTACTTC. Protein product: CAARQGETQYF.

This clone was observed a few times. This chain uses TRBV2 with TRBJ2-1; D is uncertain. Per germline, CDR1 SNHLY and CDR2 FYNNEI. Trimming took off 6 bases at V and 3 bases at J, with 6 bases between the two ends. The CDR3 is made up of 12 amino acids. The CDR3 nucleotides read TGTGCCAGCAGGATCGACTACAATGAGCAGTTCTTC. This encodes CASRIDYNEQFF.